The present entry profiles one T cell receptor (beta chain) with its context. Antigen: not known. This specimen comes from a study of cytomegalovirus exposure and HLA in healthy donors. Study results and caveats: Rare TCR sequences dominated, though some public TCRs recurred in many donors.

In germline, CDR1 is LNHDA, CDR2 SQIVND (reference sequence). V lost 0 bases to trimming and J lost 6 bases, with 15 bases between them. CDR3 size: 16 residues. The PCR had 60 Vbeta and 13 Jbeta primers. The repertoire was sequenced with immunoSEQ multiplex PCR; TCRdb's copy has only in-frame clones and lacks some. The repertoire holds around 100,000 clones, with over 60% as singletons. This sequence originates from a man aged 55 to 69 in good health and CMV-seropositive. V and J are TRBV19 and TRBJ2-1; D may be TRBD1 (6 bases). Sequencing was carried out using PBMCs. The DNA of the CDR3 is TGTGCCAGTAGTATAGAAACGGGCAGGGGCGGCAATGAGCAGTTCTTC. Residues: CASSIETGRGGNEQFF.